The 9 T cell receptor beta chains given below trace back to one sample, sequenced in a study of T cells in Graves' hyperthyroidism and ophthalmopathy. RNA transcripts yielded amplified TCR beta CDR3 regions. Carried out on the TCR CDR3, a first-round RT-PCR used the HTBI primer set. In TCRdb, the multiplex PCR reads were re-called with MiXCR into one record per CDR3 protein. The table includes about 280,000 distinct CDR3 sequences, about 25% detected once. The sample was blood. The receptor source for this set is a man between 40 and 49 years old with Graves' hyperthyroidism that later progressed to Graves' ophthalmopathy.

CDR3 DNA: TGTGCCAGCAGCCAAGATGCATCCAGGGTTGAGACCCAGTACTTC. Its translation is CASSQDASRVETQYF. The rearrangement uses TRBV3-1 and TRBJ2-5; a weak D match, TRBD1 (5 bases). CDR3 length equals 15 residues. Deletions cut 0 bases from V and 5 bases from J, with 13 bases between. Germline lookup yields CDR1 LGHDT and CDR2 YNNKEL (reference sequence).

This clonotype has a count of ten or more. The rearrangement uses TRBV10-2 and TRBJ2-7; 7 bases agree with TRBD1. The CDR3 length is 17 residues. Germline assignment: CDR1 WSHSY and CDR2 SAAADI. The junction had 21 bases not matched to a gene; V was cut back by 11 bases and J by 2 bases. CDR3 amino acids: CAVRGSIGRQGAYEQYF. CDR3 DNA: TGCGCCGTCAGGGGGAGCATTGGACGGCAGGGGGCCTACGAGCAGTACTTC.

This chain links TRBV6-2 or TRBV6-3 with TRBJ2-7; 13 nucleotides agree with TRBD2. The CDR3 is made up of 17 amino acids. Germline loops: CDR1 MNHEY, CDR2 SVGEGT. With 2 bases clipped from V and 3 bases from J, the junction kept 7 bases outside the gene matches. The CDR3 nucleotides are TGTGCCAGCAGTTACACCCCGGGACTAGCGGGAATCTACGAGCAGTACTTC. Its translation is CASSYTPGLAGIYEQYF.

In this sample, this clonotype turned up many times. The chain is built from TRBV7-2 and TRBJ2-4, with 10 bases matching TRBD2. The CDR3 extends over 16 amino acids. The trim removed 2 bases at V and 8 bases at J, leaving 9 bases unmatched. In germline, CDR1 is SGHTA, CDR2 FQGNSA. The CDR3 bases are TGTGCCAGCAGCTTAATTAGCGGGAGGCGAGGGTACATTCAGTACTTC. It codes for CASSLISGRRGYIQYF.

The V gene is TRBV10-3, the J gene TRBJ2-7; 7 bases map to TRBD2. V trimming: 10 bases; J trimming: 3 bases; junction bases outside the gene matches: 15. The CDR3 is made up of 15 amino acids. In germline, CDR1 is ENHRY, CDR2 SYGVKD. The chain's CDR3 is CATLVPSGTDYEQYF. CDR3 in DNA: TGTGCCACCTTGGTCCCAAGCGGGACCGACTACGAGCAGTACTTC.

This clonotype was observed a handful of times. This sequence joins TRBV12-5 and TRBJ1-1; TRBD1 is a possible D gene (5 bases). Germline-derived CDR1 and CDR2 are LGHNT and FRNRAP. There are 15 residues in the CDR3. Trimming took off 6 bases at V and 0 bases at J, with 14 bases between the two ends. CDR3 DNA sequence: TGTGCTAGTGGAAAGGGACTGTTTCTGAACACTGAAGCTTTCTTT. Translating it yields CASGKGLFLNTEAFF.

This clonotype was found a few times. The J gene is TRBJ1-1, the V gene TRBV6-5, with D unresolved. The CDR3 runs 16 residues. V lost 2 bases to trimming and J lost 3 bases, with 16 bases between them. Germline-derived CDR1 and CDR2 are MNHEY and SVGAGI. In DNA, the CDR3 is TGTGCCAGCAGTTACCGCAACCGACCCCCCGACACTGAAGCTTTCTTT. Its translation is CASSYRNRPPDTEAFF.

The chain links TRBV6-1 to TRBJ1-1; possibly TRBD1 for D (6 bases). V lost 5 bases to trimming and J lost 0 bases, with 13 bases between them. Germline CDR1 is MNHNS and CDR2 is SASEGT. The CDR3 loop spans 15 amino acids. The CDR3 reads CASSRLGGMNTEAFF. The CDR3, as DNA: TGTGCCAGCAGTCGCCTAGGGGGGATGAACACTGAAGCTTTCTTT.

This clonotype was recorded many times. CDR3 residues: CASSFRTGWETEAFF. The DNA of the CDR3 is TGTGCCAGCAGCTTTCGGACCGGGTGGGAGACTGAAGCTTTCTTT. V gene TRBV11-1 combines with J gene TRBJ1-1; D call uncertain. Germline V lookup: CDR1 SGHAT, CDR2 FQDESV (reference sequence). Trimming took 3 bases from V and 5 from J, leaving 16 bases between them. CDR3 length: 15 residues.